This T cell receptor (beta chain) was retrieved from a study of shared clonotypes between healthy human individuals. Overall study results and limits: Clonotype sharing across donors was expected to vary with sequencing depth. It was observed that 5% to 6.5% of naive CD4 clonotypes were shared across several donors.

In the case of this clone: Antigen specificity is unknown.

Terminally differentiated effector memory CD45RA+ cells were left out of the naive CD8 fraction, which was CD45RO-negative and positively selected for CCR7. Researchers divided each subset's genomic DNA evenly across several immunoSEQ plates. Replicate PCRs run on sorted subsets employed 200 ng DNA, approximately 30,000 T cell genomes. Sequenced by immunoSEQ multiplex PCR; TCRdb stores in-frame clones only, minus some. This sample has roughly 2.1 million clones, with about 92% found just once. V was pared by 3 bases and J by 7 bases, with 15 bases between. The V gene's germline CDR1 is SEHNR and CDR2 FQNEAQ (reference sequence). The CDR3 runs 14 residues.

The sample comprised naive CD8+ T cells from PBMCs. The TCR comes from a man aged 18 to 29 in good health. Some clones in this sample may be carry-over from other donors' samples. V gene TRBV7-9 combines with J gene TRBJ1-1; D is unresolved. In DNA form, the CDR3 reads TGTGCCAGCAGCTTTCCAGGTGGGGATAATGAAGCTTTCTTT. Protein product: CASSFPGGDNEAFF. The variable domain in full, with the rest retrieved from reference TRBV7-9 and TRBJ1-1, is DTGVSQNPRHKITKRGQNVTFRCDPISEHNRLYWYRQTLGQGPEFLTYFQNEAQLEKSRLLSDRFSAERPKGSFSTLEIQRTEQGDSAMYLCASSFPGGDNEAFFGQGTRLTVV.